This T cell receptor (beta chain) was identified during a study of blood T cell repertoires in COVID-19. Study-wide background: Acute-phase and convalescent COVID-19 samples originated in the United States, Italy and Spain. Sample material is recorded as cDNA or gDNA derived from T cells, B-cell-depleted T cells, or PBMCs.

In the original analysis: Cell counts per sample came from amplifying reference gene primers. Produced via immunoSEQ multiplex PCR; TCRdb's table is partial and in-frame only. The DNA gave D and trimming, while V, J and clone size come from that table. The sample records about 380,000 clones, 80% to 90% being singletons. CDR3 length: 15 amino acids. The germline gives CDR1 MRHNA, CDR2 SNTAGT. The V gene end was trimmed by 2 bases and the J gene end by 0 bases; junction bases not matched to a gene: 1. This clone came up a few times. The chain is built from TRBV6-4 and TRBJ1-5; 7 nucleotides match TRBD1. The sequenced sample was peripheral blood. This sequence originates from a man aged 35 to 55 with acute or convalescent COVID-19. CDR3: CASSDGTVSNQPQHF. The CDR3 coding sequence is TGTGCCAGCAGTGACGGGACAGTTAGCAATCAGCCCCAGCATTTT.